Listed here is a single T cell receptor beta chain. Its antigen is currently unknown. TCRdb's copy holds only in-frame clones and misses some; the assay was immunoSEQ multiplex PCR. Among 35,000 to 50,000 clones listed, approximately 92% were seen once. Stated time point: week 35, safety follow-up. The investigators gave 300 ug of mutant IDH1 20-mer peptide in each vaccine dose, together with topical imiquimod. The patients were given eight vaccinations, one each in weeks 1, 3, 5, 7, 11, 15, 19 and 23. This entry comes from a study of a mutant IDH1 vaccine in newly diagnosed glioma. About the study: V12 came at week 35, V13 at week 47. Study-wide findings and caveats: Patients showed vaccine-induced immune responses at a rate of under 95%. Pseudoprogression apparently tracked independently of changes in top peripheral T cell clonotypes.

The CDR3 covers 17 residues. CDR1 is MRHNA, CDR2 SNTAGT, per germline. Trimming removed 4 bases from V and 4 bases from J; junction bases left unmatched: 8. The receptor was derived from a man between 50 and 59 years old with glioma. The chain links TRBV6-4 to TRBJ2-1, with 12 bases matching TRBD2. The input for sequencing was PBMCs, taken from a glioma patient whose treatment included an IDH1 peptide vaccine. Here the CDR3 DNA reads TGTGCCAGCAGTGTACTAGCGGGGGGTAACGTGTACAATGAGCAGTTCTTC. It is translated as CASSVLAGGNVYNEQFF.